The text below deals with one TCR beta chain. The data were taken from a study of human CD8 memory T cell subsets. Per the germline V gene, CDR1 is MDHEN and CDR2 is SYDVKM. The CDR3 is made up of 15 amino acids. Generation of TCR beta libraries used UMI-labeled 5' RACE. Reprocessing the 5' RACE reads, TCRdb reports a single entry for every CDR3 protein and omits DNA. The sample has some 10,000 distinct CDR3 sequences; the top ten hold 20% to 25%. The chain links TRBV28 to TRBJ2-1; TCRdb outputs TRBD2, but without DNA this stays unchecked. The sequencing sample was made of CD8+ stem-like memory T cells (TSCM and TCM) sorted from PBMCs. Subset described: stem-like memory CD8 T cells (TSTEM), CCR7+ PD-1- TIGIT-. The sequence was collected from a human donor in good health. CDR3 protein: CASRLTSGRENEQFF.